This T cell receptor beta chain originates from a study of T cells in Graves' hyperthyroidism and ophthalmopathy. Graves' hyperthyroidism qualified as stable when ophthalmopathy did not progress within 18 months. The table lists this clonotype with a few counts. Amplification of TCR beta CDR3 regions was performed using RNA transcripts as template. A set of HTBI primers served as the primers for a first-round RT-PCR of the TCR CDR3. From the multiplex PCR reads, TCRdb called clonotypes with MiXCR, one entry per CDR3 protein. The top ten hold around a third of the sample, which has nearly 750,000 distinct CDR3 sequences, approximately 40% seen once. The sequence derives from a middle-aged woman with Graves' hyperthyroidism. The sample was blood.

The CDR3 loop reads CASSSRKTFFNYGYTF. The CDR3 nucleotides read TGTGCCAGCAGCTCCCGAAAGACCTTTTTTAACTATGGCTACACCTTC. The chain employs TRBV28 and TRBJ1-2, with unresolved D. Trimming took off 6 bases at V and 1 base at J, with 18 bases between the two ends. The germline CDR1 and CDR2 sequences are MDHEN and SYDVKM. The CDR3 consists of 16 residues.